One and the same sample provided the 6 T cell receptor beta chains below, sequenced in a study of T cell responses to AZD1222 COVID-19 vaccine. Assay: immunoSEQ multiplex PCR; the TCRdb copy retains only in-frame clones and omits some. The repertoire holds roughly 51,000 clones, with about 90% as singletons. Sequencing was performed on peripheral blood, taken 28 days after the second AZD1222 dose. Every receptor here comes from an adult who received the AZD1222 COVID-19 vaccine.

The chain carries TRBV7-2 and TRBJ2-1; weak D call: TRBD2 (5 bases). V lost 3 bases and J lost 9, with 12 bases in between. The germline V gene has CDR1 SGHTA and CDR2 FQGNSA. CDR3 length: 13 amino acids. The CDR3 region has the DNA TGTGCCAGCAGCTTTGGGAGTTGGGTTGAGCAGTTCTTC. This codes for CASSFGSWVEQFF.

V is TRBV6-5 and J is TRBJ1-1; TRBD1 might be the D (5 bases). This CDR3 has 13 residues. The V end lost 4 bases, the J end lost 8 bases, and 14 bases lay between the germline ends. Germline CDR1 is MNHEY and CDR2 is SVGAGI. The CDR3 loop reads CASSSLRGTEAFF. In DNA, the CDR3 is TGTGCCAGCAGTTCCCTAAGGGGCACCGAAGCTTTCTTT.

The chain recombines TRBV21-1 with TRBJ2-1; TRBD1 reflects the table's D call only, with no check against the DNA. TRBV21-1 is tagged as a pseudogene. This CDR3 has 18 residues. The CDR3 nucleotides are TGTGCCAGCAGCAAAGCTGGTTGGGACAGGGGAGTGAACAATGAGCAGTTCTTC. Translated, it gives CASSKAGWDRGVNNEQFF.

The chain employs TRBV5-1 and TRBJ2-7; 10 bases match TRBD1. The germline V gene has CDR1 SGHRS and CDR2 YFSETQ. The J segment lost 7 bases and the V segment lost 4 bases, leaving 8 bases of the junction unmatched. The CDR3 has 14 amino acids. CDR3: CASSPETGGYEQYF. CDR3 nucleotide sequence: TGCGCCAGCAGCCCCGAGACAGGGGGCTATGAGCAGTACTTC.

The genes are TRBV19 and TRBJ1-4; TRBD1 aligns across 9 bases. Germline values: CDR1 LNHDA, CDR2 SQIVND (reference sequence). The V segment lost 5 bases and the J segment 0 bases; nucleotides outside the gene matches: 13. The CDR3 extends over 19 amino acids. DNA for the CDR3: TGTGCCAGTAGTCGTTCCGAGGACAGGGGATATACAACTAATGAAAAACTGTTTTTT. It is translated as CASSRSEDRGYTTNEKLFF.

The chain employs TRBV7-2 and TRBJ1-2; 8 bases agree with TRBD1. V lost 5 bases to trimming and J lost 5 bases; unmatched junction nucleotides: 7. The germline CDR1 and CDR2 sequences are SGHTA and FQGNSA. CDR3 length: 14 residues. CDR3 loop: CASSGDRGLYGYTF. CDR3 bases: TGTGCCAGCAGCGGAGACAGGGGTTTGTATGGCTACACCTTC.